This T cell receptor beta chain was obtained from a study of T cell responses to AZD1222 COVID-19 vaccine. Assay: immunoSEQ multiplex PCR; the TCRdb copy retains only in-frame clones and omits some. The data contain roughly 120,000 clones, roughly 88% of them singletons. This CDR3 is built from 15 residues. V lost 2 bases, J lost 4 bases, and 14 bases lay in between. Germline V gene data show CDR1 as MNHNS and CDR2 as SASEGT. As for this clone: Its antigen is as yet unknown.

The study, taken as a whole, reports: Just a handful of people given AZD1222 tested seropositive at baseline. Among the donors, most were white British and more were female, and clonal diversity was possibly underestimated.

The sequencing here drew on peripheral blood, taken on day 0 of AZD1222 vaccination. The TCR originated in an adult in good health. The chain has TRBV6-1 and TRBJ1-2; perhaps TRBD1 as D (5 bases). The CDR3 bases are TGTGCCAGCAGTGAACTATCGGACAACATCTATGGCTACACCTTC. Translation gives CASSELSDNIYGYTF.